Below, 15 T cell receptor beta chains from the same sample are listed, as sequenced in a study of blood T cell repertoires in COVID-19. Data came from immunoSEQ multiplex PCR; TCRdb stores just in-frame clones and leaves some out. This table has 40,000 or so clones, over 70% appearing once. Sequencing was done on a sample of peripheral blood. The receptor source for this set is a human donor in a cohort sampled during active COVID-19.

This chain joins TRBV15 and TRBJ1-5, with D possibly TRBD1 on 5 matching bases. Per germline, CDR1 LNHNV and CDR2 YYDKDF (reference sequence). Deletions cut 0 bases from V and 5 bases from J, with 11 bases between. This CDR3 comprises 15 residues. The CDR3 region has the DNA TGTGCCACCAGCAGAGATGCTGGGGGGGATCAGCCCCAGCATTTT. Protein: CATSRDAGGDQPQHF.

The CDR3 DNA reads as TGTGCCAGCAGCTCCCCGCAGGGGGTATACACTGAAGCTTTCTTT. Protein sequence: CASSSPQGVYTEAFF. The rearrangement joins TRBV28 to TRBJ1-1; 7 bases align to TRBD1. The CDR3 covers 15 residues. Germline-derived CDR1 and CDR2 are MDHEN and SYDVKM. V was clipped by 6 bases and J by 3 bases; unmatched bases: 10. Supplemented by reference TRBV28 and TRBJ1-1, the full variable domain reads DVKVTQSSRYLVKRTGEKVFLECVQDMDHENMFWYRQDPGLGLRLIYFSYDVKMKEKGDIPEGYSVSREKKERFSLILESASTNQTSMYLCASSSPQGVYTEAFFGQGTRLTVV.

The V gene is TRBV23-1, the J gene TRBJ2-3, with a weak D call TRBD1 (5 bases). TRBV23-1 is an ORF; its function is uncertain. The V end was cut by 2 bases, the J end by 1 base, with 13 bases between. This CDR3 comprises 16 residues. CDR3 nucleotides: TGCGCCAGCAGTCAACCCTGGGGCCTTCGCACAGATACGCAGTATTTT. Translated, it gives CASSQPWGLRTDTQYF.

This clone has more than one count but fewer than ten. V and J are TRBV7-9 and TRBJ1-4; 10 bases align to TRBD1. V trimming: 6 bases; J trimming: 6 bases; junction bases outside the gene matches: 7. The CDR3 length is 15 residues. Germline V CDR1 and CDR2: SEHNR, FQNEAQ (reference sequence). The CDR3 DNA reads TGTGCCAGCAGGCCCCCGGGGACAGGGGATGAAAAACTGTTTTTT. Translation: CASRPPGTGDEKLFF.

The gene calls are TRBV7-9 and TRBJ1-2, with unresolved D. Germline V gives CDR1 SEHNR, CDR2 FQNEAQ (reference sequence). V lost 5 bases to trimming and J lost 0 bases, with 4 bases between them. The CDR3 sequence is 12 residues long. DNA for the CDR3: TGTGCCAGCAGCGCAGCTAACTATGGCTACACCTTC. Translated, it gives CASSAANYGYTF.

This clone showed up just a few times. The chain has TRBV6-5 and TRBJ1-1; D gene uncertain. This CDR3 contains 13 residues. V lost 2 bases and J lost 11, with 15 bases in between. Germline V gene lookup returns CDR1 MNHEY and CDR2 SVGAGI. The CDR3 spells CASSYQASRGAFF. In nucleotides, the CDR3 is TGTGCCAGCAGTTACCAGGCTTCCCGAGGGGCTTTCTTT.

The V gene is TRBV5-6, the J gene TRBJ2-5, with 15 bases identical to TRBD2. This CDR3 region has 16 residues. Losses at the gene ends were 2 bases for V and 6 bases for J; bases not matched to a gene: 5. The V gene's germline CDR1 is SGHDT and CDR2 YYEEEE. The CDR3 DNA reads TGTGCCAGCAGCTTACCGGGACTAGCGGGGGGCAAGACCCAGTACTTC. This gives the protein CASSLPGLAGGKTQYF.

This chain connects TRBV30 to TRBJ2-7; possibly TRBD1 for D (6 bases). There are 13 residues in the CDR3. V shed 3 bases and J shed 0 bases, with 9 bases lying between them. CDR1 GTSNPN and CDR2 SVGIG come from the germline V gene (reference sequence). The CDR3 region has the DNA TGTGCCTGGAGCAGGGGTATCTCCTACGAGCAGTACTTC. Encoded protein: CAWSRGISYEQYF.

The chain couples TRBV5-8 to TRBJ2-6; 12 bases map to TRBD1. CDR1 and CDR2 from the germline V gene are SGHTS and YDEGEE. This CDR3 is 17 amino acids long. V shed 4 bases and J 3 bases; nucleotides not matched to a gene: 5. This chain's CDR3 is CASSPGTGGGGANVLTF. The CDR3 DNA reads TGTGCCAGCAGCCCCGGGACAGGGGGCGGTGGGGCCAACGTCCTGACTTTC.

This chain uses TRBV2 with TRBJ1-2; no clear D. Germline lookup yields CDR1 SNHLY and CDR2 FYNNEI. V lost 4 bases, J lost 8 bases, and 20 bases lay in between. The CDR3 contains 15 residues. In DNA form, the CDR3 reads TGTGCCAGCAGTGGTGGAGGGTATAAAATTCGAGGCTACACCTTC. It yields the protein CASSGGGYKIRGYTF.

The V and J genes are TRBV7-9 and TRBJ2-5, with a possible D match to TRBD2 (5 bases). Looked up from germline, CDR1 is SEHNR and CDR2 is FQNEAQ (reference sequence). The CDR3 extends over 15 amino acids. V gave up 1 base and J gave up 5 bases, with 14 bases separating them. This CDR3 is CASSLGLVGGETQYF. The CDR3 DNA is TGTGCCAGCAGCTTAGGTCTGGTGGGCGGGGAGACCCAGTACTTC. Complete variable domain (other parts from reference TRBV7-9 and TRBJ2-5): DTGVSQNPRHKITKRGQNVTFRCDPISEHNRLYWYRQTLGQGPEFLTYFQNEAQLEKSRLLSDRFSAERPKGSFSTLEIQRTEQGDSAMYLCASSLGLVGGETQYFGPGTRLLVL.

V usage is TRBV6-2 or TRBV6-3 and J usage is TRBJ1-6, with D tentatively TRBD1 (6 bases). CDR3 length: 18 amino acids. The V gene's germline CDR1 is MNHEY and CDR2 SVGEGT. Trimming stripped 0 bases from V and 6 bases from J, with 18 bases between. The CDR3 DNA follows: TGTGCCAGCAGTTACTCCGACGGACAAGGGACAAGTAATTCACCCCTCCACTTT. It yields the protein CASSYSDGQGTSNSPLHF.

This sequence joins TRBV6-2 or TRBV6-3 and TRBJ1-5; 10 nucleotides agree with TRBD1. Per the germline V gene, CDR1 is MNHEY and CDR2 is SVGEGT. J gave up 8 bases and V 5 bases, and 6 bases lay outside the gene matches. The CDR3 covers 14 residues. CDR3 DNA: TGTGCCAGCAGTCGGGGACAGGGGTTAGAGCCCCAGCATTTT. Translating gives CASSRGQGLEPQHF.

CDR3 nucleotides: TGTGCCAGCACCCCGGGACTAGGTATAGTGGATACGCAGTATTTT. It codes for CASTPGLGIVDTQYF. The V and J genes are TRBV28 and TRBJ2-3, with TRBD2 identical over 8 bases. Germline trimming cut 7 bases from V and 6 bases from J; bases unmatched to any gene: 12. The CDR3 covers 15 residues. The germline V gene has CDR1 MDHEN and CDR2 SYDVKM.

V usage is TRBV13 and J usage is TRBJ2-3; tentatively, D is TRBD2 (5 bases). The CDR3 is made up of 17 amino acids. The germline V and J ends were trimmed by 5 bases and 1 base, with 19 bases remaining between them. Germline CDR1 is PRHDT and CDR2 is FYEKMQ (reference sequence). The CDR3 here is CASSPRTGVRGTDTQYF. CDR3 nucleotide sequence: TGTGCCAGCAGCCCCCGGACTGGGGTGAGAGGCACAGATACGCAGTATTTT.